This TCR beta chain was retrieved from a study of T cell responses to AZD1222 COVID-19 vaccine. In the study overall: Pooled in the analysis were second doses at about 4 or about 12 weeks.

Germline V gene lookup returns CDR1 MGHRA and CDR2 YSYEKL. CDR3 length equals 16 residues. The V end was cut by 0 bases, the J end by 0 bases, with 9 bases between. A note on this clone: Its antigen is undetermined.

Repertoires were generated with immunoSEQ multiplex PCR, while TCRdb's copy carries only in-frame clones and drops some. The profile shows over 100,000 clones, approximately 84% of them singletons. Overall study findings and caveats: Females made up more of the donors, who were largely white British, and clonal diversity may have come out too low. Repertoire sampling happened only post peak T cell response. Regions left unmutated in variants are reportedly the target of nearly half of spike-specific TCRs.

The sample consisted of peripheral blood, taken on day 0 of AZD1222 vaccination. The chain recombines TRBV4-1 with TRBJ1-5; no clear D gene. The clonotype comes from an adult in good health. The CDR3 DNA is TGCGCCAGCAGCCAAGACAGGCCTTATAGCAATCAGCCCCAGCATTTT. Its protein is CASSQDRPYSNQPQHF.